This T cell receptor (beta chain) was captured in a study of Ad26.COV2.S vaccination and SARS-CoV-2 variants (dated by TCRdb to the early 2020s). About the study as a whole: Donors in the vaccine arm were drawn from COV1001, a multicentre, randomized, double-blind, placebo-controlled phase I-IIa trial testing Ad26.COV2.S in healthy adults. A total of roughly 30 samples were included in the TCR-sequenced set, comprising around 19 Ad26.COV2.S vaccine recipients, 5 placebo recipients and 8 SARS-CoV-2 convalescent individuals. Ad26.COV2.S was given intramuscularly at 5x10^10 or 1x10^11 viral particles, as a single shot or as two shots 56 days apart. Investigators did not know the trial group allocation while performing experiments and assessing outcomes. Participants in the trial were split at random into five groups of five each, receiving low-dose or high-dose Ad26.COV2.S once or twice, or else placebo on both occasions. The specificity and breadth of SARS-CoV-2-reactive T cell receptors after Ad26.COV2.S vaccination were assessed by TCRbeta repertoire sequencing. Overall study results and their limits: The study was not powered to compare responses between vaccine doses or regimens. Non-spike TCR breadth was comparable between vaccine and placebo recipients, consistent with the vaccine containing only spike. The authors noted that the TCR breadth and depth analyses may have underestimated total T cell responses. Ad26.COV2.S recipients had higher spike-specific TCR breadth than placebo recipients (P = 0.0014). After vaccination, substantial breadth of spike-specific CD8+ and CD4+ T cell responses was reported.

The immunoSEQ Assay was the method used to sequence TCRbeta CDR3 regions. After extraction, genomic DNA underwent amplification by bias-controlled multiplex PCR, followed by high-throughput sequencing. The source study handled its data this way. To quantify the absolute abundance of every unique TCRbeta CDR3 region, sequences were collapsed and filtered. T cell fraction was estimated by normalizing TCRbeta template counts to usable DNA, which was measured by amplifying reference genes present in all nucleated cells. Repertoire TCRs were annotated as SARS-CoV-2-specific by exact matching of V gene, CDR3 amino acid sequence and J gene to a known reactive TCR set. The reference SARS-CoV-2 TCR set was derived from MIRA and filtered for enrichment in COVID-19-positive ImmuneCODE repertoires, a step that removed public or cross-reactive TCRs. Drawing on the MIRA antigens, annotated TCRs were analysed further at the level of specific ORF or position within ORF. Depth was the summed frequency of annotated unique rearrangements, while breadth was defined as annotated unique rearrangements over total unique productive rearrangements. Two-sided Wilcoxon rank-sum tests were used to compare TCR breadth between groups. Sourced from immuneACCESS, this table was stored by TCRdb with only in-frame sequences that have V and J called. A share of the clones is absent; for the studies checked, an unresolved V gene accounts for under half, and the remainder has no known explanation. V and J calls and clone size are given by that table; D and trimming were obtained from the DNA. The sample table holds 350,000 to 400,000 clones, of which roughly nine tenths were seen once. The ten biggest clones cover roughly 3.5% of the sample.

According to the study, the label for this sample's treatment or condition signals: 15 to 20 received Ad26.COV2.S at low or high dose, single or two shots; 5 received placebo; per-sample allocation not given. Repertoires of vaccine and placebo recipients were sequenced from samples taken on day 63 after the first injection. In Cohort 1b, fewer than 30 adults aged 18-55 years were enrolled at a single site in Boston, USA, between 29 July and 7 August 2020. Ad26.COV2.S was a replication-incompetent adenovirus type 26 vector that expressed a prefusion-stabilized SARS-CoV-2 spike protein derived from the original Wuhan strain. Points on this clone: The specificity of this receptor is unknown. No per-base quality is available; no much larger clone lies one base away.

Germline trimming amounts to 5 bases on V and 0 bases on J, with 13 as the count of junction bases outside the gene matches. From a lookup of the germline V gene, CDR1 and CDR2 are SGHRS and YFSETQ. The CDR3 goes from the cysteine to the phenylalanine over 18 residues. The sequence is cut down to CDR3 DNA, 54 bases in frame from base 1. This clonotype was obtained from a person aged 18-60 years who received the Ad26.COV2.S COVID-19 vaccine or a placebo. Sequencing was performed on peripheral blood, taken in a trial of Ad26.COV2.S vaccine versus placebo. The chain links TRBV5-1 with TRBJ1-4, and 7 bases in between align with TRBD1. The CDR3 amino acid sequence is: CASRRVPGTDTTNEKLFF. The nucleotides read TGCGCCAGCAGACGAGTACCTGGGACAGACACAACTAATGAAAAACTGTTTTTT.